This TCR beta chain was found in a study of blood T cell repertoires in COVID-19. V was clipped by 8 bases and J by 0 bases, with 8 bases between them. Germline CDR1 and CDR2: SEHNR and FQNEAQ (reference sequence). The CDR3 extends over 13 amino acids. Assay used: immunoSEQ multiplex PCR; TCRdb lists only in-frame clones, some missing. The table has a few hundred thousand clones, 70% to 90% seen once. The sequencing sample was made of peripheral blood. The genes are TRBV7-9 and TRBJ2-1, with unresolved D. This clonotype originated in a woman aged 18-35 years who had recovered from COVID-19. The DNA for the CDR3 is TGTGCCAGCGATTACAGCTCCTACAATGAGCAGTTCTTC. As protein: CASDYSSYNEQFF.